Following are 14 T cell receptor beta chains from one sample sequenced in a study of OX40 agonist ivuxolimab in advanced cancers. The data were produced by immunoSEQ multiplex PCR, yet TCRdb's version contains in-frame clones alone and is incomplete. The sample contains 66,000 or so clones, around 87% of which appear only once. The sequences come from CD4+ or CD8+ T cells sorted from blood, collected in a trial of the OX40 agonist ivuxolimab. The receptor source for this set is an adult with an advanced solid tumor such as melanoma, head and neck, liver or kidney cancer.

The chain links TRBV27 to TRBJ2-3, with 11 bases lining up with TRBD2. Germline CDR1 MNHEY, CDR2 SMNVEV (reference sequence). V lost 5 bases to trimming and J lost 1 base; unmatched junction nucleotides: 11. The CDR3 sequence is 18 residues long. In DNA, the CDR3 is TGTGCCAGCAGTACTACTGCGGGGACTAGCGGCCGCACAGATACGCAGTATTTT. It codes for CASSTTAGTSGRTDTQYF.

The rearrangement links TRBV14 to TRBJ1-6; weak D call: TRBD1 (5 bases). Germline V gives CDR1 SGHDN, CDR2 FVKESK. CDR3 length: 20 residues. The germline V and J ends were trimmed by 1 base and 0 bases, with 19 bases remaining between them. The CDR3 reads CASSQGSAGTFSSYNSPLHF. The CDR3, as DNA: TGTGCCAGCAGCCAAGGGTCAGCCGGGACTTTCAGCTCCTATAATTCACCCCTCCACTTT.

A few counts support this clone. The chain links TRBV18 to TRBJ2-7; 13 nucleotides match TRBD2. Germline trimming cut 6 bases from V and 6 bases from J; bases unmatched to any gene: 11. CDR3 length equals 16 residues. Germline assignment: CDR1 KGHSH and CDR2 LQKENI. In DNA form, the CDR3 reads TGTGCCAGCTCCCCTACCACGGGACTAGCGGGACGCGAGCAGTACTTC. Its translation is CASSPTTGLAGREQYF.

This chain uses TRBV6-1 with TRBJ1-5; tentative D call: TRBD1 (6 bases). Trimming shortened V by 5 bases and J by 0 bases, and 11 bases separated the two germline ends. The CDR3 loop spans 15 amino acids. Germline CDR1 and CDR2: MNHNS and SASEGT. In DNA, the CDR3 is TGTGCCAGCAGTCGAGGGGGGGATAGCAATCAGCCCCAGCATTTT. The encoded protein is CASSRGGDSNQPQHF.

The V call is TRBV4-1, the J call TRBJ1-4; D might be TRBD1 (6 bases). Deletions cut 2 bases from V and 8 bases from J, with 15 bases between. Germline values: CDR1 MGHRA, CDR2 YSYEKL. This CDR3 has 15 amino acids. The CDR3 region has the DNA TGCGCCAGCAGCCAACTTCCGGGTCAGGGGGAAAAACTGTTTTTT. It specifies CASSQLPGQGEKLFF.

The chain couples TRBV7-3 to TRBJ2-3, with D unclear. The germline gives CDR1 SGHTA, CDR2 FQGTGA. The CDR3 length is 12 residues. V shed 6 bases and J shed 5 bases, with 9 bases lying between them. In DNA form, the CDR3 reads TGTGCCAGCAGTGCGGAAGGAGATACGCAGTATTTT. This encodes CASSAEGDTQYF. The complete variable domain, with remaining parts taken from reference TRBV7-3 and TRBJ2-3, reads GAGVSQTPSNKVTEKGKYVELRCDPISGHTALYWYRQSLGQGPEFLIYFQGTGAADDSGLPNDRFFAVRPEGSVSTLKIQRTERGDSAVYLCASSAEGDTQYFGPGTRLTVL.

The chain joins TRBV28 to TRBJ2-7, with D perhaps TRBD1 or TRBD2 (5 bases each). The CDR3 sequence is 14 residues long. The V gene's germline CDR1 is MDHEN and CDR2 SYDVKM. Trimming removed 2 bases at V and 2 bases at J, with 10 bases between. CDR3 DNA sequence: TGTGCCAGCAGTTTACCCGGGACCCCCTACGAGCAGTACTTC. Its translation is CASSLPGTPYEQYF.

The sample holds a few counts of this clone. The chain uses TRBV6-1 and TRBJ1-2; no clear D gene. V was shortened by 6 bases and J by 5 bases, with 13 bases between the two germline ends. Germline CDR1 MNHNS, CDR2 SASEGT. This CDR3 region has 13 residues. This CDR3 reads CASSGEGRYGYTF. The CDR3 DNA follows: TGTGCCAGCAGCGGAGAGGGAAGATATGGCTACACCTTC.

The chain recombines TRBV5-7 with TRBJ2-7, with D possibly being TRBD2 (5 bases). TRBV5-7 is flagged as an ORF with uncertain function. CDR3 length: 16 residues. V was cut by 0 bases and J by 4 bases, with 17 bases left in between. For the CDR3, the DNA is TGTGCCAGCAGCTTGGGTCCACAGCGGCGTCCGTACGAGCAGTACTTC. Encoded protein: CASSLGPQRRPYEQYF.

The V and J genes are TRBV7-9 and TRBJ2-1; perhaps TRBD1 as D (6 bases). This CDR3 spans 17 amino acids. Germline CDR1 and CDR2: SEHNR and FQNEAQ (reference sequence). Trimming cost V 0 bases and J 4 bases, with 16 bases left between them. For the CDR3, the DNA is TGTGCCAGCAGCTTAGCTATACAGGGTAATCGGTACAATGAGCAGTTCTTC. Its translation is CASSLAIQGNRYNEQFF.

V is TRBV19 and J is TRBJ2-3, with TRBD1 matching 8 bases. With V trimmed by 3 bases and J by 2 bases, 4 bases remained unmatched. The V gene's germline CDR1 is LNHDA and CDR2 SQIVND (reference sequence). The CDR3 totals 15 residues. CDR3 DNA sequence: TGTGCCAGTAGTATTCGGACAGGGAACACAGATACGCAGTATTTT. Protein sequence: CASSIRTGNTDTQYF.

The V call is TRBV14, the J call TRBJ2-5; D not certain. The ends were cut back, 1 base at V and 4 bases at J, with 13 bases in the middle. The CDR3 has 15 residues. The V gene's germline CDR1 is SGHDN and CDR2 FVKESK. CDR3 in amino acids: CASSQGRSPGETQYF. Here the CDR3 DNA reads TGTGCCAGCAGCCAAGGCCGAAGCCCCGGAGAGACCCAGTACTTC. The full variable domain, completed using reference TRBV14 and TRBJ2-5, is EAGVTQFPSHSVIEKGQTVTLRCDPISGHDNLYWYRRVMGKEIKFLLHFVKESKQDESGMPNNRFLAERTGGTYSTLKVQPAELEDSGVYFCASSQGRSPGETQYFGPGTRLLVL.

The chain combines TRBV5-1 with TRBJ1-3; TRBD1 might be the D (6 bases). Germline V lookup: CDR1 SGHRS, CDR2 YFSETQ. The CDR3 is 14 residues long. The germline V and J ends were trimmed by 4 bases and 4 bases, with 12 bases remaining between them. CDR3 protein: CASSLGTKGNTIYF. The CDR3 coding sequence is TGCGCCAGCAGCCTTGGGACAAAGGGAAACACCATATATTTT. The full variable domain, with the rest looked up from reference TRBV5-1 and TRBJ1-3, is KAGVTQTPRYLIKTRGQQVTLSCSPISGHRSVSWYQQTPGQGLQFLFEYFSETQRNKGNFPGRFSGRQFSNSRSEMNVSTLELGDSALYLCASSLGTKGNTIYFGEGSWLTVV.

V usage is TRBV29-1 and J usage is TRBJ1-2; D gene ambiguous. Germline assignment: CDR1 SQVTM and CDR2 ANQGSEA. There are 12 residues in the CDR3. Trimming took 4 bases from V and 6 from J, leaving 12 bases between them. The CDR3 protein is CSVGGLPNGYTF. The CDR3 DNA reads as TGCAGCGTTGGCGGACTGCCAAATGGCTACACCTTC. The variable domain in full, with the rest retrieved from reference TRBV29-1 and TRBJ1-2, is SAVISQKPSRDICQRGTSLTIQCQVDSQVTMMFWYRQQPGQSLTLIATANQGSEATYESGFVIDKFPISRPNLTFSTLTVSNMSPEDSSIYLCSVGGLPNGYTFGSGTRLTVV.